Below, one T cell receptor (beta chain) is given with its context. Sampling consisted of one heparinised blood draw per donor, averaging roughly 0.12 L. The data derive from a study of beta chain features in type 1 diabetes. Study in general: Patients shared similar age, gender and cell yields with healthy donors. Taken together, all samples contributed around 100,000,000 examined sorted cells.

Germline lookup yields CDR1 SGHRS and CDR2 YFSETQ. V was pared by 0 bases and J by 6 bases, with 1 base between. This CDR3 region has 10 residues. Expressed TCRB transcripts were sequenced after all isolated RNA was converted to cDNA. Clones were read by immunoSEQ multiplex PCR, and TCRdb kept only the in-frame ones, dropping some. The repertoire has 900,000 or so clones, about a sixth of them found once; the top ten carry around 0.02%. The chain recombines TRBV5-1 with TRBJ2-7; D gene uncertain. Sequencing was carried out using naive CD4+ T cells from blood. The TCR sequence derives from a woman aged 18-29 years in good health. CDR3 DNA sequence: TGCGCCAGCAGCTTGGCCGAGCAGTACTTC. It encodes CASSLAEQYF.